Shown below are 7 T cell receptor beta chains from a single sample sequenced in a study of blood T cell repertoires in COVID-19. Profiling relied on immunoSEQ multiplex PCR, and the TCRdb table lists in-frame clones only, not all of them. The table includes 75,000 to 100,000 clones, roughly four fifths detected once. The specimen was peripheral blood. The receptors here all came from a human donor in a cohort sampled during active COVID-19.

The gene calls are TRBV23-1 and TRBJ2-7; maybe TRBD2 (6 bases). TRBV23-1 is treated as an ORF (open reading frame) with a function not yet certain. This CDR3 has 19 amino acids. With 2 bases removed from V and 5 bases from J, the gap between germline ends came to 28 bases. The CDR3 DNA is TGCGCCAGCAGTCAAAATGGCCCAGAGGGCGGGGCCTACCCCCACGAGCAGTACTTC. The encoded protein is CASSQNGPEGGAYPHEQYF.

The chain recombines TRBV6-6 with TRBJ2-7; TRBD2 might be the D (5 bases). Trimming cost V 2 bases and J 3 bases, with 11 bases left between them. Germline lookup yields CDR1 MNHNY and CDR2 SVGAGI (reference sequence). This CDR3 spans 14 amino acids. The CDR3 spells CASSYETTIYEQYF. DNA of the CDR3: TGTGCCAGCAGTTACGAGACTACCATCTACGAGCAGTACTTC.

This clone has just one count. CDR3: CASSQDASTPGLARVDTQYF. The CDR3 nucleotides are TGTGCCAGCAGCCAAGATGCCTCTACCCCGGGACTAGCACGTGTAGATACGCAGTATTTT. The V gene is TRBV4-2, the J gene TRBJ2-3, with 9 bases fitting TRBD2. J was trimmed by 5 bases and V by 0 bases; bases with no gene match: 18. This CDR3 has 20 amino acids. Germline CDR1 LGHNA, CDR2 YNFKEQ.

The chain links TRBV19 to TRBJ1-1, with TRBD1 matching 8 bases. Unmatched junction bases numbered 4, after V lost 6 bases and J lost 1 base. This CDR3 spans 14 amino acids. Germline V CDR1 and CDR2: LNHDA, SQIVND (reference sequence). CDR3 bases: TGTGCCAGTAGATCAGGACAGGGGAACACTGAAGCTTTCTTT. Protein product: CASRSGQGNTEAFF.

The J gene is TRBJ2-3, the V gene TRBV7-2; D is possibly TRBD1 (5 bases). This CDR3 is 14 amino acids long. Germline V gives CDR1 SGHTA, CDR2 FQGNSA. The V end lost 3 bases, the J end lost 1 base, and 8 bases lay between the germline ends. This CDR3 reads CASSFETGTDTQYF. In nucleotides, the CDR3 is TGTGCCAGCAGCTTTGAGACAGGCACAGATACGCAGTATTTT.

V usage is TRBV6-5 and J usage is TRBJ1-1; TRBD1 is a possible D gene (6 bases). V was trimmed by 2 bases and J by 4 bases, leaving 14 bases between them. The CDR3 spans 15 residues. Germline assignment: CDR1 MNHEY and CDR2 SVGAGI. The CDR3 sequence: CASSYEDRLGTEAFF. The CDR3 nucleotides read TGTGCCAGCAGTTACGAAGACAGGCTAGGCACTGAAGCTTTCTTT.

Points on this clone: Different DNA sequences within this sample yield the same CDR3. CDR3 nucleotide sequence: TGTGCCACCAGCAGAGACCCGGGAGCCCAAGAGACCCAGTACTTC. Translating gives CATSRDPGAQETQYF. The chain links TRBV15 to TRBJ2-5; a possible D gene is TRBD2 (6 bases). The CDR3 covers 15 residues. With 0 bases removed from V and 1 base from J, the gap between germline ends came to 9 bases. Germline CDR1 is LNHNV and CDR2 is YYDKDF (reference sequence).